This TCR beta chain was found in a study of CD8 T cells in cerebrospinal fluid in Alzheimer's disease. Study context: Plate-based nested PCR sequencing and droplet-based sequencing measured CSF T cell clonal expansion.

Study results and limitations: Versus healthy subjects, Alzheimer's patients more often had clones of at least 3%.

Germline CDR1 reads SNHLY; CDR2 reads FYNNEI. The CDR3 is 16 residues long. One entry per CDR3 protein, without DNA, is what TCRdb gives after re-calling the 10x single-cell sequencing reads. This sample's table reports about 1,000 distinct CDR3 sequences. About this clonotype: What it binds is not known.

Sequenced: cerebrospinal fluid. The receptor comes from a human donor in good health. The chain links TRBV2 to TRBJ1-1. This CDR3 reads CASSASRGGADGKAFF.